This T cell receptor (beta chain) was identified during a study of Graves' ophthalmopathy and Graves' hyperthyroidism. Newly diagnosed hyperthyroidism donors, aged 18 to 65, duration under 2 months. Excluded: other autoimmune disease, uncontrolled infection, pregnancy or lactation. It was on clinical symptoms, serum thyroxine, TRAb, thyroid ultrasound and orbital computed tomography that diagnosis relied. Amplification of the TCR beta CDR3 regions used RNA transcripts (as template). The authors performed first-round RT-PCR with HTBI primers and then a second-round multiplex PCR. TCRdb itself ran the multiplex PCR reads through MiXCR, one entry per CDR3 protein. In the table there are 500,000 to 700,000 distinct CDR3 sequences, approximately 37% of which are singletons. The CDR3 is made up of 15 amino acids. J was trimmed by 7 bases and V by 6 bases; bases with no gene match: 14. CDR1 is LGHDT, CDR2 YNNKEL, per germline (reference sequence).

The specimen was peripheral blood or thyroid tissue (not recorded which). The TCR sequence derives from an adult man with Graves' hyperthyroidism. V usage is TRBV3-1 and J usage is TRBJ1-1; TRBD1 agrees at 7 bases. CDR3 nucleotides: TGTGCCAGCAGGTCCGACAGGGTGGCTGCGAATGAAGCTTTCTTT. Translating it yields CASRSDRVAANEAFF. Using reference TRBV3-1 and TRBJ1-1 for the parts outside the CDR3, the full variable domain is DTAVSQTPKYLVTQMGNDKSIKCEQNLGHDTMYWYKQDSKKFLKIMFSYNNKELIINETVPNRFSPKSPDKAHLNLHINSLELGDSAVYFCASRSDRVAANEAFFGQGTRLTVV.